What follows is one T cell receptor (beta chain) and its context. Sequenced by immunoSEQ multiplex PCR; TCRdb stores in-frame clones only, minus some. The sample contains about 90,000 clones, 90% of which appear only once. The CDR3 is 14 residues long. The V segment lost 2 bases and the J segment 5 bases; nucleotides outside the gene matches: 3. Germline assignment: CDR1 SGHRS and CDR2 YFSETQ. This entry belongs to a study of blood T cell repertoires in COVID-19. Sequencing was carried out using peripheral blood. This TCR was sampled from a man aged 45-60 years with acute or convalescent COVID-19. This chain joins TRBV5-1 and TRBJ1-2, with 10 bases aligning to TRBD1. The CDR3 is CASSFEDRGYGYTF. CDR3 coding DNA: TGCGCCAGCAGCTTTGAGGACAGGGGGTATGGCTACACCTTC.